The rows below give T cell receptor beta chains drawn from one sample of a study of blood T cell repertoires in COVID-19. Libraries were prepared by immunoSEQ multiplex PCR; TCRdb keeps only in-frame clonotypes and omits some of them. The data hold around 170,000 clones, with under 80% observed a single time. Sample: peripheral blood. These receptor sequences come from an elderly woman with acute or convalescent COVID-19. Both conserved end residues are part of each CDR3. A D gene is named only where the DNA matches it firmly. Part of the rows lack a size; the others show once, few, many or a class for expanded clones.

d_call j_call v_call clone_size cdr3_aa cdr3_nt
TRBD1 TRBJ2-7 TRBV6-2/TRBV6-3 NA CASSLGQGPSYEQYF TGTGCCAGCAGTTTAGGACAGGGGCCTTCCTACGAGCAGTACTTC
NA TRBJ2-4 TRBV27 once CASRMTGIHGTKNIQYF TGTGCCAGCAGAATGACGGGAATCCATGGGACCAAAAACATTCAGTACTTC
NA TRBJ1-5 TRBV4-2 once CASSHTGNEYQPQHF TGTGCCAGCAGCCACACAGGGAACGAGTACCAGCCCCAGCATTTT
TRBD1 TRBJ2-5 TRBV24-1 NA CATSDTTGRMETQYF TGTGCCACCAGCGACACGACAGGGCGGATGGAGACCCAGTACTTC
TRBD1 TRBJ1-1 TRBV28 NA CASSSTATGIIIEAFF TGTGCCAGCAGTTCGACGGCGACAGGGATTATTATTGAAGCTTTCTTT
TRBD2 TRBJ2-7 TRBV18 NA CASSPPSGTYEQYF TGTGCCAGCTCACCACCCAGCGGGACCTACGAGCAGTACTTC
TRBD1 TRBJ2-7 TRBV16 NA CASSQLRDRGGYEQYF TGTGCCAGCAGCCAACTAAGGGACAGGGGAGGCTACGAGCAGTACTTC
NA TRBJ2-4 TRBV27 NA CASSLSGRTKNIQYF TGTGCCAGCAGTTTATCGGGCCGGACAAAAAACATTCAGTACTTC
NA TRBJ2-3 TRBV6-5 NA CASSYPGTDTQYF TGTGCCAGCAGTTACCCCGGCACAGATACGCAGTATTTT
NA TRBJ1-5 TRBV6-2/TRBV6-3 NA CASSWPQWDQPQHF TGTGCCAGCAGTTGGCCACAGTGGGATCAGCCCCAGCATTTT
NA TRBJ2-7 TRBV6-5 NA CASTRNSYEQYF TGTGCCAGCACCAGAAACTCCTACGAGCAGTACTTC
NA TRBJ1-4 TRBV4-1 NA CASSPAGGNGGEKLFF TGCGCCAGCAGCCCAGCTGGGGGGAACGGTGGGGAAAAACTGTTTTTT
NA TRBJ2-1 TRBV2 NA CASWSSYNEQFF TGTGCCAGCTGGAGCTCCTACAATGAGCAGTTCTTC
NA TRBJ2-6 TRBV11-2 few CASSLWLSGHSGANVLTF TGTGCCAGCAGCTTATGGCTTAGCGGACACTCTGGGGCCAACGTCCTGACTTTC
NA TRBJ2-6 TRBV28 NA CASSYTLPLTGTPSGANVLTF TGTGCCAGCAGTTACACCCTGCCCCTAACCGGGACACCCTCTGGGGCCAACGTCCTGACTTTC
NA TRBJ2-7 TRBV5-4 NA CASSLLDSYEQYF TGTGCCAGCAGCTTACTAGATTCCTACGAGCAGTACTTC
TRBD2 TRBJ2-2 TRBV2 NA CASREREGAGELFF TGTGCCAGCAGAGAGCGGGAGGGCGCGGGGGAGCTGTTTTTT
NA TRBJ1-6 TRBV4-3 NA CASSQVPGLDNSPLHF TGCGCCAGCAGCCAAGTACCGGGATTAGATAATTCACCCCTCCACTTT
TRBD2 TRBJ2-7 TRBV6-2/TRBV6-3 NA CASSATSGRGTYEQYF TGTGCCAGCAGCGCCACTAGCGGGAGGGGAACCTACGAGCAGTACTTC
TRBD2 TRBJ2-7 TRBV27 NA CASSPGTSVKYEQYF TGTGCCAGCAGCCCCGGGACTAGCGTAAAATACGAGCAGTACTTC
TRBD1 TRBJ1-2 TRBV2 NA CASSEGPGGARSYGYTF TGTGCCAGCAGTGAAGGGCCAGGGGGAGCGCGTAGCTATGGCTACACCTTC
NA TRBJ1-1 TRBV5-4 NA CASSSPGQANTEAFF TGTGCCAGCAGCTCGCCCGGCCAGGCGAACACTGAAGCTTTCTTT
TRBD1 TRBJ2-5 TRBV6-6 NA CASSSTGGGETQYF TGTGCCAGCAGTTCGACAGGGGGTGGGGAGACCCAGTACTTC
NA TRBJ1-5 TRBV24-1 NA CATSASGTGQQPQHF TGTGCCACCAGTGCCTCGGGCACAGGTCAGCAGCCCCAGCATTTT
NA TRBJ2-3 TRBV19 NA CASSIRDTSTDTQYF TGTGCCAGTAGTATCCGGGACACTAGCACAGATACGCAGTATTTT
TRBD1 TRBJ1-4 TRBV12-3/TRBV12-4 NA CASSRTGGELFF TGTGCCAGCAGTCGGACAGGGGGAGAACTGTTTTTT
TRBD2 TRBJ2-3 TRBV24-1 few CATSEYRTSGSRIDTQYF TGTGCCACCAGTGAATACCGGACTAGCGGGAGTAGGATAGATACGCAGTATTTT
TRBD2 TRBJ2-3 TRBV18 NA CASSPLGSTSGRGPDTQYF TGTGCCAGCTCACCACTGGGGTCGACTAGCGGGAGGGGCCCAGATACGCAGTATTTT
NA TRBJ2-7 TRBV29-1 NA CSVGLKPYEQYF TGCAGCGTTGGTCTGAAGCCCTACGAGCAGTACTTC
NA TRBJ1-5 TRBV5-6 NA CASSLRGGMPNQPQHF TGTGCCAGCAGCTTGAGGGGGGGGATGCCGAATCAGCCCCAGCATTTT
TRBD1 TRBJ1-2 TRBV28 NA CASSLGGQESDGYTF TGTGCCAGCAGTTTAGGGGGACAGGAAAGTGATGGCTACACCTTC
TRBD2 TRBJ2-1 TRBV29-1 NA CSVEVTPGLAGGEQFF TGCAGCGTTGAGGTGACTCCGGGACTAGCGGGCGGTGAGCAGTTCTTC
TRBD1 TRBJ1-4 TRBV18 NA CASSLDRPATNEKLFF TGTGCCAGCTCACTGGACAGGCCTGCAACTAATGAAAAACTGTTTTTT
NA TRBJ2-2 TRBV19 NA CASTLPPRELFF TGTGCCAGTACCCTACCCCCGCGGGAGCTGTTTTTT
TRBD1 TRBJ2-5 TRBV12-3/TRBV12-4 NA CASSPDREETQYF TGTGCCAGCAGTCCGGACAGGGAAGAGACCCAGTACTTC
NA TRBJ1-5 TRBV30 NA CAWSVYSNQPQHF TGTGCCTGGAGTGTTTATAGCAATCAGCCCCAGCATTTT
TRBD2 TRBJ2-7 TRBV28 NA CASSLGGASVGGAYEQYF TGTGCCAGCAGTTTGGGAGGGGCCTCGGTAGGCGGTGCCTACGAGCAGTACTTC
NA TRBJ2-5 TRBV5-5 NA CASSPGGGVLAETQYF TGTGCCAGCAGCCCCGGAGGAGGGGTGTTGGCAGAGACCCAGTACTTC
TRBD2 TRBJ2-7 TRBV4-2 once CASSQEGGTFYEQYF TGTGCCAGCAGCCAAGAGGGAGGGACGTTCTACGAGCAGTACTTC
NA TRBJ2-3 TRBV5-1 few CASRPRSADTQYF TGCGCCAGCAGACCTCGCTCAGCAGATACGCAGTATTTT